The clone carrying this T cell receptor (beta chain) was seen only a few times. Antigen specificity is unknown. Incorporated into the TCR beta cDNA libraries were unique molecular identifiers, which served to reduce PCR and sequencing biases. Between roughly 0.9 and 11 million T cells gave rise to 500,000 to 600,000 cDNA molecules. TCRdb redid the calling of the PCR reads with MiXCR, one entry per CDR3 protein. The data show 800,000 to 950,000 distinct CDR3 sequences, approximately 57% seen once. These data originate in a study of post-analysis software for immune sequencing data. Study in general: Relapsing-remitting, secondary progressive and progressive-relapsing courses of multiple sclerosis were included.

Germline V gives CDR1 SQVTM, CDR2 ANQGSEA. Trimming pared 1 base from V and 6 bases from J, leaving 6 bases between. CDR3 length: 11 amino acids. Whole-study results and caveats: When compared against controls, multiple sclerosis patients showed significantly lower normalized Chao1 diversity. Controls showed lower frequencies than patients for several TRBV segments, and TRBV5-6, TRBV5-1 and TRBV20-1 were among these.

This chain uses TRBV29-1 with TRBJ1-2; D unresolved. Source material: blood. The TCR comes from a girl aged 10 to 17 with multiple sclerosis. The CDR3 loop is CSVEGVDGYTF. CDR3 nucleotide sequence: TGCAGCGTTGAAGGGGTCGATGGCTACACCTTC.